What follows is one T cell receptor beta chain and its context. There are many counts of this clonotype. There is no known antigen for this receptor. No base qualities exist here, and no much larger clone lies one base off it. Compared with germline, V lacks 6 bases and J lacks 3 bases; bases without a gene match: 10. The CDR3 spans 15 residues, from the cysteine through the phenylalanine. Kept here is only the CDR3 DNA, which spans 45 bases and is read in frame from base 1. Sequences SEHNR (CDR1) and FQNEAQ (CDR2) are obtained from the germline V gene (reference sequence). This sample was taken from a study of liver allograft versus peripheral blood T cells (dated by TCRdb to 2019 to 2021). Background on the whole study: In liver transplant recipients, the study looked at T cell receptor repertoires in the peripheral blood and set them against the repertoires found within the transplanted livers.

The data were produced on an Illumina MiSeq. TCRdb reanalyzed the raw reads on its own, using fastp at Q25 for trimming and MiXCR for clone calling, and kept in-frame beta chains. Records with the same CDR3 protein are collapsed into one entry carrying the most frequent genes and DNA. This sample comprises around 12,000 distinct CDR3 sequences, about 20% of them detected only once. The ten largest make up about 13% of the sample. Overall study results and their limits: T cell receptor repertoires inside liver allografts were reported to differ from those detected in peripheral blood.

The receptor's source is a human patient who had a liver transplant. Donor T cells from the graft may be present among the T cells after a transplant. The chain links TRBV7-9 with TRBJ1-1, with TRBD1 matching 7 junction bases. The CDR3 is CASSSDRAYDTEAFF. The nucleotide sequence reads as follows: TGTGCCAGCAGTTCCGACAGGGCCTACGACACTGAAGCTTTCTTT.